This T cell receptor (beta chain) was found in a study of cytomegalovirus exposure and HLA in healthy donors (dated by TCRdb to 2017 to 2019). Describing the broader study: An earlier analysis of several hundred of the donors reported 276 Gb of sequence data and 117 million unique TCR beta sequences obtained from about 179 million T cells. About 330 gigabases of sequencing data and around 88 million unique TCR sequences made up an early release that covered under 750 HLA-typed donors. Among the roughly 370 genotyped donors, around 81% belonged to the genetic ancestry cluster associated with self-reported Caucasian donors. The study aimed to test whether cataloging public T cell receptors could reveal signatures of past pathogen exposure. The study profiled the T cell repertoires of under 850 subjects by immunosequencing and related them to cytomegalovirus serostatus. In addition to the first cohort of 666 subjects, a separate validation cohort of approximately 130 different subjects was used. To predict cytomegalovirus infection status, the study brought together high-throughput TCR immunosequencing, statistical association of individual TCRs with disease status, and machine learning. A later analysis re-analyzed previously published TCR beta repertoires from 600 to 850 donors and added high-resolution HLA genotyping to study TCR occurrence patterns. Rather than drawing on any new phenotypic data, the later analysis identified candidate immune exposures from TCR beta sequences and the way those sequences occurred across donors. An earlier analysis of 587 of the donors used high-throughput TCR beta sequencing to judge whether each TCR beta V gene segment behaved as functional or pseudogenic. Donor age, sex, ethnicity and CMV serostatus were compiled alongside the repertoire data. A later genetic analysis took genome-wide SNP genotypes for about 55% of the 666 donors and used that subset as a discovery cohort. All discovery cohort repertoires had been generated using a single sequencing platform. Both class I and class II loci were covered by HLA typing, at four-digit resolution. Typing coverage differed by locus: A, B, C, DRB1 and DQB1 were typed in about 620-640 donors, DQA1 in 500 to 550, DPA1 in 600 to 610, and DPB1 in 472. Because of strong linkage in the cohort, five DR-DQ haplotypes were treated as single units for association and clustering. On average, about 200,000 unique TCR beta nucleotide sequences were sequenced per donor among a few hundred genotyped donors of the cohort, with around 19% of those sequences being non-productive.

Looking up the germline V gene yields CDR1 SGHAT and CDR2 FQNNGV. The germline V end is reduced by 5 bases and the J end by 7 bases; junction bases left unmatched: 10. Counted from cysteine to phenylalanine, this CDR3 has 16 amino acids. Only the CDR3 DNA is retained, 48 bases long and in frame from the first base. The cohort comprised around 700 healthy bone marrow donors. All cohort members were sampled while nominally healthy, although unrecorded immune exposures were likely present. The donor was CMV seropositive and was included in the group of around 300 seropositive cohort members. A peripheral blood sample was collected from each donor, and TCR beta sequencing was performed on peripheral blood mononuclear cells. The Qiagen DNeasy Blood Extraction Kit was used to extract genomic DNA from the blood cell samples. A note on this clone: Its antigen is currently not known. The record has no base qualities; no much larger clone is one base away.

The full study reports these points: According to a later analysis, most CMV-associated TCR beta chains appeared to be HLA-restricted, and the HLA associations seemed to be driven largely by CMV exposure. According to a later analysis, parvovirus B19, influenza, CMV and Epstein-Barr virus appeared linked to several top co-occurrence clusters. The presence/absence analyses assumed that sequencing depth was roughly uniform across donors, and that assumption may not be true. Most TCR sequences were seen in very few donors, while some public TCRs were found in many individuals. In a later genetic analysis, fewer N-insertions in productive TCRs were reported among donors in an Asian-associated ancestry cluster than the approximately 670-donor mean. The authors suggested that the approach could potentially be generalized to other disease states and immunological phenotypes. A further reported finding was that TCR beta sequences accurately predicted the HLA-A and HLA-B alleles for most subjects in the first cohort. Correlated functional status among segregating V segments might be attributable to linkage disequilibrium, but an unknown experimental factor could not be ruled out. Because HLA typing was missing for some donors at each locus, association tests included only the typed subset. The classifier was reported to diagnose cytomegalovirus status with high specificity and sensitivity in both the original and validation cohorts. A later analysis found that TCR association rates varied across HLA loci, with DRB1 alleles showing the most associated TCRs and HLA-C alleles the fewest. The only immune exposure information available for the cohort was CMV serostatus. Specific HLA alleles were associated with 18,000 or so TCR beta sequences at a false discovery rate of 0.05 in a later analysis. In a later analysis, HLA-associated TCR beta chains showed more clonal expansion and lower generation probabilities than non-associated chains that were equally common. Because counts were too low, roughly 17 rarely observed V segments, including chromosome 9 orphons, were left out of the earlier analysis of a few hundred of the donors. Assigning TCR associations to individual alleles was difficult when HLA alleles, especially DR and DQ, strongly co-occurred. In the study, some 180 TCR beta chains were listed as associated with cytomegalovirus. Some IMGT-functional V segments, including TRBV6-2 and TRBV6-3, could not be told apart with the 87-base-pair reads, so those segments were excluded. A group of highly shared sequence variants was considered likely to be a technical artifact of the sequencing pipeline. An association between a missense DCLRE1C variant and V-gene and J-gene trimming of TCR beta chains was found in a later genetic analysis and replicated in an independent cohort. Only TCR beta chains were sequenced in this cohort, and the absence of alpha or paired-chain data limited detectable features. In vitro tests confirmed that a few of the cytomegalovirus-associated TCR beta chains recognize cytomegalovirus antigens. Broadly in line with IMGT annotations, most TCR beta V segments showed up in productive rearrangements about 90% or about 30% of the time in an earlier analysis of 450 to 600 of the donors.

Libraries were built with the immunoSEQ multiplex PCR assay. For the multiplex PCR, a mixture combining 60 forward primers for TCR Vbeta segments and 13 reverse primers for TCR Jbeta segments was used. The CDR3 region of rearranged TCR beta genes was amplified from genomic DNA by a multiplex PCR assay. The amplified TCR beta libraries were sequenced on the Illumina HiSeq System as 87-base-pair reads. The study's processing was this. Across the 500 to 750 repertoires, a later analysis counted 80 million or so unique TCR beta chains, roughly 11 million of which were shared by at least two donors. Raw reads were error-corrected and collapsed into unique sequences by a nearest-neighbor algorithm in which closely related sequences were merged to remove PCR and sequencing errors. Alignment of CDR3 sequences to IMGT reference sequences was used to assign V, D and J gene segments. For a sequence to be retained, a match of at least six nucleotides to both a V gene segment and a J gene segment was required. A rearrangement counted as productive if the CDR3 had no stop codons and remained in frame with V and J, and every other rearrangement counted as non-productive. CDR3 was defined by IMGT convention, running from the second conserved V-encoded cysteine to the conserved J-encoded phenylalanine. Sequences without an unambiguous match to a single V gene segment were excluded from the earlier analysis of approximately 560 of the donors. In an earlier analysis of approximately 610 of the donors, V segments were called functional above 56.7% productive rearrangements and were called segregating when the between-donor standard deviation exceeded 5%. A statistical classification framework was built for diagnosing cytomegalovirus status from the catalog of TCR beta chain sequences. A later analysis assigned V and J genes by comparing TCR nucleotide sequences with IMGT/GENE-DB human TR gene sequences. In a later analysis, CDR3 sequences and most-parsimonious VDJ recombination scenarios were assigned using the TCRdist pipeline. In a later analysis, each TCR beta chain was defined by its CDR3 amino acid sequence together with its V-gene family, and reads lacking a unique V-gene family were excluded. As a way to deal with suspected cross-contamination and a sequencing artifact, a later analysis dropped roughly 600 nucleotide sequences that were highly shared and had low generation probability. A later analysis calculated a clonal expansion index for each public chain from normalized within-repertoire ranks of inferred template counts. In a later analysis, generation probabilities were computed with a VDJ recombination model fitted to out-of-frame rearrangements, and the resulting probabilities were checked against IGoR. In a later analysis, hypergeometric tests were used to score TCR-TCR, TCR-HLA and TCR-CMV co-occurrence, with a repertoire-size bias correction applied to TCR pairs. False discovery rates were estimated in a later analysis by permuting HLA or CMV assignments 20 times. In a later analysis, co-occurring TCRs were grouped using DBSCAN, and TCRdist sequence similarity was added for clustering within HLA-allele-positive subsets. For co-occurrence clustering, repertoires with fewer than 30,000 or more than 120,000 public chains were excluded, along with a handful of repertoires with anomalous nucleotide sharing. The source is immuneACCESS, and TCRdb retained only in-frame sequences with V and J called. Part of the clones is not carried over; for the studies checked, unresolved V genes explain less than half of this, and the remainder is unexplained. Clonal size and the V and J genes are those of that table, whereas D and trimming came from the DNA. The sample profile shows some 66,000 clones; about 71% of them were found once. Of the sample, about 8.2% falls within the top ten clones.

The chain is made from TRBV11-2 and TRBJ2-1; 11 middle bases align to TRBD2. The material sequenced was PBMCs. This TCR derives from a man between 60 and 75 years old in good health and CMV-seropositive. The DNA sequence is as follows: TGTGCCAGCAGCCTCGGGGTAGCGGGAGGGCGGAATGAGCAGTTCTTC. Its protein product is CASSLGVAGGRNEQFF.